This record covers a single T cell receptor beta chain. Its antigen is not identified. The sample originates from a study of CD8+ T cells in alopecia areata. Whole-study context: Treated patients swallowed 5 to 10 mg of oral tofacitinib twice daily.

Treatment indicated: oral pan-JAK inhibitor, 5-10 mg twice daily. Sampling of alopecia areata patients yielded lesional scalp punch biopsies as well as peripheral blood. Sequencing templates came from extracted RNA that was reverse transcribed into cDNA. Generated by immunoSEQ multiplex PCR, the TCRdb table keeps only in-frame clones and is missing some. The sample includes about 76,000 clones, around two thirds of them seen just once. Whole-study findings and limits: Tofacitinib significantly reduced both scalp clonality and expanded CD8+ clones among the top 100. Lesional scalp, notably in alopecia totalis/universalis, had clonality above that of normal scalp.

The CDR3 sequence is 14 residues long. Trimming took 4 bases from V and 3 from J, leaving 12 bases between them. The germline V gene encodes CDR1 MNHEY and CDR2 SMNVEV (reference sequence). The J gene is TRBJ1-1, the V gene TRBV27; D gene ambiguous. The sequences come from CD8+ T cells sorted from blood, collected at week 24, from a patient treated with tofacitinib. The clonotype was recovered from a human donor with alopecia areata. Written as DNA, the CDR3 is TGTGCCAGCAGTTCCGGACGTGGGTACACTGAAGCTTTCTTT. Translated: CASSSGRGYTEAFF.